These 17 T cell receptor beta chains originate from one sample sequenced in a study of cytomegalovirus exposure and HLA in healthy donors. Primers: 60 Vbeta forward and 13 Jbeta reverse. Profiling relied on immunoSEQ multiplex PCR, and the TCRdb table lists in-frame clones only, not all of them. The data show roughly 100,000 clones, with around 76% seen just once and 10% held by the top ten. The sample comprised PBMCs. These receptor sequences come from a woman aged 18-30 years in good health and CMV-seropositive.

Written as DNA, the CDR3 is TGTGCCAGCAGTTTTCTGATCGGACAGTCCAGCAGTGGTGGCTACACCTTC. Amino acid sequence: CASSFLIGQSSSGGYTF. The gene calls are TRBV5-6 and TRBJ1-2, with TRBD1 as a possible D gene (6 bases). The CDR3 contains 17 residues. Germline CDR1 is SGHDT and CDR2 is YYEEEE. V shed 5 bases and J shed 7 bases, with 27 bases lying between them.

The V call is TRBV6-5, the J call TRBJ1-1; D not resolved. Trimming took 3 bases from V and 4 from J, leaving 12 bases between them. Looked up from germline, CDR1 is MNHEY and CDR2 is SVGAGI. The CDR3 has 14 amino acids. For the CDR3, the DNA is TGTGCCAGCAGTTATCTTAGCGTGAGCACTGAAGCTTTCTTT. It codes for CASSYLSVSTEAFF.

The chain joins TRBV7-2 to TRBJ2-3; D ambiguous. This CDR3 is built from 13 residues. V was clipped by 3 bases and J by 2 bases, with 6 bases between them. The V gene's germline CDR1 is SGHTA and CDR2 FQGNSA. This chain's CDR3 is CASSFSVTDTQYF. CDR3 nucleotide sequence: TGTGCCAGCAGCTTTTCTGTCACAGATACGCAGTATTTT.

This chain uses TRBV19 with TRBJ1-1; the D is unclear. V was pared by 10 bases and J by 11 bases, with 14 bases between. CDR1 and CDR2 (germline): LNHDA, SQIVND (reference sequence). There are 10 residues in the CDR3. CDR3 DNA: TGTGCCACCGGTCCGCTGTCGGCTTTCTTT. It encodes CATGPLSAFF.

The chain links TRBV19 to TRBJ2-7; TRBD2 aligns across 8 bases. Germline V lookup: CDR1 LNHDA, CDR2 SQIVND (reference sequence). Trimming removed 6 bases from V and 3 bases from J; junction bases left unmatched: 7. CDR3 size: 14 residues. The CDR3 nucleotides read TGTGCCAGTAGGAGAGCGGGGGAGATCTACGAGCAGTACTTC. This codes for CASRRAGEIYEQYF.

The chain has TRBV5-5 and TRBJ2-7; 9 bases agree with TRBD1. The CDR3 is made up of 15 amino acids. The V and J ends lost 4 bases and 3 bases, in that order; junction bases with no gene match: 8. The germline CDR1 and CDR2 sequences are SGHKS and YYEKEE (reference sequence). The CDR3 DNA reads as TGTGCCAGCAGCCGGGGACAGGGAATTATCTACGAGCAGTACTTC. It encodes CASSRGQGIIYEQYF.

V is TRBV10-2 and J is TRBJ2-3, with D possibly TRBD2 on 5 matching bases. Germline CDR1 reads WSHSY; CDR2 reads SAAADI. Trimming cost V 3 bases and J 5 bases, with 21 bases left between them. The CDR3 extends over 17 amino acids. The CDR3 DNA sequence: TGCGCCAGCAGTGAAGAGAGGACTTTCCTAAGGTTAGATACGCAGTATTTT. Its translation: CASSEERTFLRLDTQYF.

CDR3 nucleotides: TGTGCCAGCAAGCCCCTCCGGGGGGGGATGAGCAATCAGCCCCAGCATTTT. Translation gives CASKPLRGGMSNQPQHF. The V call is TRBV28, the J call TRBJ1-5, with D perhaps TRBD1 (5 bases). V lost 7 bases and J 1 base, leaving 20 bases between the germline ends. This CDR3 comprises 17 residues. Germline assignment: CDR1 MDHEN and CDR2 SYDVKM. The variable domain in full, completed from reference TRBV28 and TRBJ1-5, reads DVKVTQSSRYLVKRTGEKVFLECVQDMDHENMFWYRQDPGLGLRLIYFSYDVKMKEKGDIPEGYSVSREKKERFSLILESASTNQTSMYLCASKPLRGGMSNQPQHFGDGTRLSIL.

The chain recombines TRBV28 with TRBJ1-1; D unclear. Germline CDR1 MDHEN, CDR2 SYDVKM. The CDR3 consists of 13 residues. Trimming took off 5 bases at V and 2 bases at J, with 9 bases between the two ends. CDR3 residues: CASSPVLNTEAFF. CDR3 bases: TGTGCCAGCAGTCCAGTGCTTAACACTGAAGCTTTCTTT. Together with reference TRBV28 and TRBJ1-1, the CDR3 gives the full variable domain: DVKVTQSSRYLVKRTGEKVFLECVQDMDHENMFWYRQDPGLGLRLIYFSYDVKMKEKGDIPEGYSVSREKKERFSLILESASTNQTSMYLCASSPVLNTEAFFGQGTRLTVV.

A remark on this clone: Other nucleotide sequences in the sample specify the same CDR3. In nucleotides, the CDR3 is TGTGCCAGCAGTGACTCTGGGGGGAGCACAGATACGCAGTATTTT. It yields the protein CASSDSGGSTDTQYF. The chain couples TRBV6-4 to TRBJ2-3; possible D gene TRBD2, 6 bases. The CDR3 has 15 residues. V was trimmed by 0 bases and J by 0 bases, leaving 7 bases between them. Germline V gives CDR1 MRHNA, CDR2 SNTAGT.

The chain joins TRBV19 to TRBJ1-3; D remains unclear. The V gene's germline CDR1 is LNHDA and CDR2 SQIVND (reference sequence). The CDR3 runs 15 residues. Trimming stripped 9 bases from V and 1 base from J, with 16 bases between. The CDR3 DNA sequence: TGTGCCAGCCGTGCTGCGGTTCGATCTGGAAACACCATATATTTT. This codes for CASRAAVRSGNTIYF.

The chain recombines TRBV5-1 with TRBJ1-1; TRBD1 is a possible D gene (5 bases). V was clipped by 4 bases and J by 0 bases, with 10 bases between them. From germline, CDR1 is SGHRS and CDR2 YFSETQ. There are 14 residues in the CDR3. The CDR3 DNA reads TGCGCCAGCAGCGCGGGACTCTTGAACACTGAAGCTTTCTTT. It yields the protein CASSAGLLNTEAFF.

V gene TRBV5-1 combines with J gene TRBJ2-7, with D unclear. CDR3 length equals 12 residues. Trimming removed 1 base at V and 4 bases at J, with 6 bases between. CDR1 is SGHRS and CDR2 is YFSETQ in the germline V gene. The CDR3 loop reads CASSLNLYEQYF. Here the CDR3 DNA reads TGCGCCAGCAGCTTGAACTTATACGAGCAGTACTTC.

The chain has TRBV5-1 and TRBJ2-4; a weak D match, TRBD1 (6 bases). This CDR3 contains 15 residues. Germline CDR1 SGHRS, CDR2 YFSETQ. V lost 5 bases and J 4 bases, leaving 16 bases between the germline ends. The CDR3, as DNA: TGCGCCAGCAGGCCCCAGGGCACAGGGAAAAACATTCAGTACTTC. Its translation is CASRPQGTGKNIQYF.

The chain employs TRBV18 and TRBJ2-2, with TRBD1 identical over 7 bases. Trimming removed 5 bases from V and 6 bases from J; junction bases left unmatched: 3. Germline CDR1 and CDR2: KGHSH and LQKENI. The length of the CDR3 is 13 residues. The CDR3 here is CASSRTGAGELFF. For the CDR3, the DNA is TGTGCCAGCTCAAGGACAGGCGCCGGGGAGCTGTTTTTT.

V and J are TRBV18 and TRBJ1-6; D may be TRBD1 (5 bases). The CDR3 consists of 16 residues. The germline gives CDR1 KGHSH, CDR2 LQKENI. V gave up 2 bases and J gave up 7 bases, with 15 bases separating them. DNA for the CDR3: TGTGCCAGCTCACCAGTGGGGCAGGGCAGGAATTCACCCCTCCACTTT. Protein: CASSPVGQGRNSPLHF.

The chain links TRBV27 to TRBJ2-7; perhaps TRBD1 as D (6 bases). The CDR3 loop spans 13 amino acids. Germline lookup yields CDR1 MNHEY and CDR2 SMNVEV (reference sequence). Between the trimmed V and J ends, which lost 5 bases and 4 bases, there was a span of 12 bases. CDR3 loop: CASSAAQGYEQYF. The CDR3 DNA is TGTGCCAGCAGTGCCGCGCAGGGGTACGAGCAGTACTTC.